The entry below gives a single T cell receptor beta chain sequence along with its context. Its specificity is unknown. The CDR3 runs to 14 residues. J lost 4 bases, V lost 7 bases, and 9 bases had no gene match. The data were taken from a study of blood T cells in healthy people across ages. As for the study in general: Template switching captured about one barcoded beta molecule per two T cells. Study-level findings and limits: Age advanced and TCR beta diversity per million T cells fell, roughly linearly.

For the second PCR, which ran for roughly 6 to 12 cycles, a sample-barcoded 5' primer and a J-beta primer mix were used. Unique molecular identifiers of 12 random nucleotides labeled each cDNA. MiXCR, run by TCRdb on the 5' RACE reads, gives a single entry per CDR3 protein. The sample carries around 620,000 distinct CDR3 sequences, roughly a quarter recorded once. The sequence was obtained from a woman in her 70s in good health. The sequencing input was blood. The rearrangement links TRBV12-3 or TRBV12-4 to TRBJ1-2, with 7 bases that match TRBD1. The CDR3 reads CASTERTGLYGYTF. In DNA form, the CDR3 reads TGTGCCAGCACCGAAAGGACAGGTCTCTATGGCTACACCTTC.